The clone carrying this T cell receptor (beta chain) was seen repeatedly, ten times or more. The data were obtained in a study of regulatory T cells in long-lasting Graves disease. This CDR3 spans 13 amino acids. V was clipped by 3 bases and J by 1 base, with 9 bases between them. Germline V gene lookup returns CDR1 DFQATT and CDR2 SNEGSKA (reference sequence). iRepertoire HTBI primers and Arm-PCR of CDR3 regions built TCR beta libraries. From the multiplex PCR reads, TCRdb called clonotypes with MiXCR, one entry per CDR3 protein. The sample gives around 340,000 distinct CDR3 sequences, around 19% of which show up once; just under 30% is in the top ten. The sample's time point: persistent/refractory GD, antithyroid drugs over 5 years with positive TRAb. PBMC-extracted RNA yielded the TCR library. By American Thyroid Association guidelines, Graves' disease was diagnosed in the cohort.

This chain links TRBV20-1 with TRBJ2-5, with D unresolved. The source of this sequence is a female donor with Graves disease. The starting material was peripheral blood mononuclear cells (PBMCs), obtained when the disease was refractory, from a patient treated with antithyroid drugs. The CDR3 DNA reads TGCAGTGCTAGTTTGTGGGGCCAAGAGACCCAGTACTTC. This codes for CSASLWGQETQYF.